This TCR beta chain comes out of a study of T and B cells in COVID-19 patients. Study-level information: Of 20 active-infection patients, 18 carried comorbidities linked to unfavorable COVID-19 outcome. Study-wide points: At recovery TRB diversity and richness exceeded healthy donors, after highly clonal active COVID-19 repertoires.

The germline V and J ends were trimmed by 5 bases and 3 bases, with 11 bases remaining between them. CDR3 size: 14 residues. BIOMED2 TRB-A/B primer pools were used in multiplex TRB PCR. TCRdb passed the multiplex PCR reads through MiXCR, listing each CDR3 protein once. Among about 14,000 distinct CDR3 sequences listed, around 30% were seen once. Turning to this clonotype: Its target is unknown.

From blood, roughly 250-500 ng of genomic DNA served as TRB template. The V gene is TRBV12-3 or TRBV12-4, the J gene TRBJ1-5; no clear D. The sequence derives from a human donor who had recovered from COVID-19. What was sequenced was blood. CDR3 loop: CASSIGQLNQPQHF. CDR3 DNA: TGTGCCAGCAGTATTGGGCAGCTCAATCAGCCCCAGCATTTT.